This T cell receptor (beta chain) originates from a study of a mutant IDH1 vaccine in newly diagnosed glioma. Sequenced by immunoSEQ multiplex PCR; TCRdb stores in-frame clones only, minus some. Among 95,000 to 100,000 clones listed, about 90% were seen once. Time point described: baseline, week 1 (first vaccination visit). Indicated treatment: pre-vaccination baseline after standard-of-care therapy. With 4 bases clipped from V and 2 bases from J, the junction kept 5 bases outside the gene matches. The CDR3 totals 14 residues. The germline gives CDR1 MGHRA, CDR2 YSYEKL. The chain couples TRBV4-1 to TRBJ2-7; 7 bases fit TRBD1. This clonotype originated in a woman between 50 and 59 years old with glioma. Here the sequenced sample was PBMCs, taken from a glioma patient treated with radiotherapy, temozolomide or both. CDR3 DNA sequence: TGCGCCAGCAGCCCACCGACAGGGACCTACGAGCAGTACTTC. It encodes CASSPPTGTYEQYF.